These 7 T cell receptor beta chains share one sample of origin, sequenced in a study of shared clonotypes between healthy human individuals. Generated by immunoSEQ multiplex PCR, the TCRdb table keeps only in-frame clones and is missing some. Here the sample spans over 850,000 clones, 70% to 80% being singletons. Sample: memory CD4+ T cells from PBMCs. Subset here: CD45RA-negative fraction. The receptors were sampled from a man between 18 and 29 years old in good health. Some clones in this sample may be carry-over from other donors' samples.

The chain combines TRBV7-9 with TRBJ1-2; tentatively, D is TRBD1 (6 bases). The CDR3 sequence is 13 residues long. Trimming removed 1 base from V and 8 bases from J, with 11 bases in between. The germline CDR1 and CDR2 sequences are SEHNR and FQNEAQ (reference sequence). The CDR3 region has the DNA TGTGCCAGCAGCTTAGAGGACAGTCGGGGCTACACCTTC. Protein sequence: CASSLEDSRGYTF.

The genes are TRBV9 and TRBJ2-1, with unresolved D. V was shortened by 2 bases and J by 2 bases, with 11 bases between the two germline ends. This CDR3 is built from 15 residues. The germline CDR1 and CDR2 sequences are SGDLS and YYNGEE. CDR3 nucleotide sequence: TGTGCCAGCAGCGTCCTTGGGCTCCCCTACAATGAGCAGTTCTTC. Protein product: CASSVLGLPYNEQFF.

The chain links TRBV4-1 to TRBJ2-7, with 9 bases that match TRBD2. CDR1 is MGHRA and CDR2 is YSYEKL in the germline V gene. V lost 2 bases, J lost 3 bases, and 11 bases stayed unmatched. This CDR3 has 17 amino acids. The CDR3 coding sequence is TGCGCCAGCAGCCAATTGCCGTCTAGCGGGACCGTCTACGAGCAGTACTTC. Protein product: CASSQLPSSGTVYEQYF.

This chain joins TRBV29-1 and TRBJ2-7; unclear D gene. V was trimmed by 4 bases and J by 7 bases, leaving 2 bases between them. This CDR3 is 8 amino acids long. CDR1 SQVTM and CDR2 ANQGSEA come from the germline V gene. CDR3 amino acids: CSVGEQYF. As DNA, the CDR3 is TGCAGCGTTGGTGAGCAGTACTTC.

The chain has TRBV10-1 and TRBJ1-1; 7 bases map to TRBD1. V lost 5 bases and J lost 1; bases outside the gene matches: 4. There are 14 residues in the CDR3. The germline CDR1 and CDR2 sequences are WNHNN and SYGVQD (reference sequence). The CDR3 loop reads CASSTGQPNTEAFF. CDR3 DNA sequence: TGCGCCAGCAGTACGGGACAGCCGAACACTGAAGCTTTCTTT.

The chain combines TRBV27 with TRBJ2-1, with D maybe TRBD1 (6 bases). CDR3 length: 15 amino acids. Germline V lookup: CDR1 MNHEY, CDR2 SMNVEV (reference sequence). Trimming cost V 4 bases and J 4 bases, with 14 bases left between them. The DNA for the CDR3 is TGTGCCAGCAGTTCCGGACAGATTTCTTACAATGAGCAGTTCTTC. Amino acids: CASSSGQISYNEQFF.

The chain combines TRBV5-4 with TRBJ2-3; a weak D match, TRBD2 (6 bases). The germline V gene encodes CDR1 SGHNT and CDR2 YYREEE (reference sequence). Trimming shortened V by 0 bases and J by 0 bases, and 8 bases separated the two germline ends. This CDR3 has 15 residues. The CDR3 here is CASSLDRGSTDTQYF. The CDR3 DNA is TGTGCCAGCAGCTTGGATCGGGGGAGCACAGATACGCAGTATTTT.